The 10 T cell receptor beta chains presented below share a single source sample, sequenced in a study of T cell responses to AZD1222 COVID-19 vaccine. The assay was immunoSEQ multiplex PCR, and TCRdb's table has in-frame clones only and misses some. Here the sample spans 110,000 to 150,000 clones, about 94% being singletons. Sequences were derived from peripheral blood, sampled on day 0 of AZD1222 vaccination. Every receptor here comes from an adult in good health.

The chain combines TRBV7-9 with TRBJ2-7, with TRBD1 identical over 8 bases. This CDR3 has 14 amino acids. CDR1 and CDR2 from the germline V gene are SEHNR and FQNEAQ (reference sequence). The V segment lost 7 bases and the J segment 4 bases; nucleotides outside the gene matches: 9. CDR3 amino acids: CASKAGTGGYEQYF. The CDR3 region has the DNA TGTGCCAGCAAGGCCGGGACAGGTGGTTACGAGCAGTACTTC.

CDR3 DNA: TGTGCCAGCAGTTACGGGACAGCCCGGCTGCCTATATATTTT. Its protein product is CASSYGTARLPIYF. The chain is built from TRBV6-5 and TRBJ1-3; 7 bases align to TRBD1. The CDR3 runs 14 residues. CDR1 and CDR2 from the germline V gene are MNHEY and SVGAGI. The junction had 11 bases not matched to a gene; V was cut back by 2 bases and J by 13 bases.

This clone appeared once. The genes are TRBV11-2 and TRBJ1-5; 8 bases are shared with TRBD1. Unmatched junction bases numbered 6, after V lost 5 bases and J lost 6 bases. This CDR3 contains 14 residues. Germline CDR1 is SGHAT and CDR2 is FQNNGV. CDR3 amino acids: CASSLGQGSQPQHF. The CDR3 bases are TGTGCCAGCAGCCTTGGACAGGGCAGTCAGCCCCAGCATTTT.

The chain is built from TRBV28 and TRBJ2-5; TRBD1 matches 9 bases. The CDR3 spans 16 residues. V lost 6 bases and J lost 4; bases outside the gene matches: 12. Germline V gene data show CDR1 as MDHEN and CDR2 as SYDVKM. CDR3 bases: TGTGCCAGCAGCGGGGGGACAGGGAGCCAGCGAGAGACCCAGTACTTC. This encodes CASSGGTGSQRETQYF. Based on the CDR3 plus reference TRBV28 and TRBJ2-5, the full variable domain is DVKVTQSSRYLVKRTGEKVFLECVQDMDHENMFWYRQDPGLGLRLIYFSYDVKMKEKGDIPEGYSVSREKKERFSLILESASTNQTSMYLCASSGGTGSQRETQYFGPGTRLLVL.

This chain links TRBV11-3 with TRBJ2-4; 13 bases fit TRBD2. Per germline, CDR1 SGHNT and CDR2 YENEEA. J gave up 9 bases and V 5 bases, and 10 bases lay outside the gene matches. The length of the CDR3 is 16 residues. CDR3 nucleotide sequence: TGTGCCAGCAGCCGCCAACTAGCGGGAGGGCCAGTCATTCAGTACTTC. This translates into CASSRQLAGGPVIQYF.

J is TRBJ2-7 and V is TRBV18; D may be TRBD1 or TRBD2 (5 bases each). Germline V gene data show CDR1 as KGHSH and CDR2 as LQKENI. The CDR3 has 13 residues. V was trimmed by 3 bases and J by 2 bases, leaving 8 bases between them. The CDR3 loop is CASSPGAPYEQYF. The CDR3 DNA sequence: TGTGCCAGCTCACCCGGGGCCCCCTACGAGCAGTACTTC.

The chain joins TRBV6-2 or TRBV6-3 to TRBJ1-1, with 7 bases matching TRBD1. The CDR3 loop spans 14 amino acids. J gave up 5 bases and V 4 bases, and 7 bases lay outside the gene matches. From germline, CDR1 is MNHEY and CDR2 SVGEGT. The CDR3 reads CASSFSRGGTEAFF. The DNA for the CDR3 is TGTGCCAGCAGTTTCTCCAGGGGGGGTACTGAAGCTTTCTTT.

This clone is a singleton in its sample. The V gene is TRBV24-1, the J gene TRBJ2-1; 8 bases line up with TRBD1. Germline V gene sequence: CDR1 KGHDR, CDR2 SFDVKD. V shed 4 bases, J shed 2 bases, and the junction held 6 bases outside the gene matches. CDR3 size: 16 residues. CDR3 coding DNA: TGTGCCACCAGTGACAGGGGGCATTCTCCCTACAATGAGCAGTTCTTC. Its protein is CATSDRGHSPYNEQFF.

About this clone: Distinct nucleotide sequences in the sample also encode this CDR3. The chain carries TRBV4-3 and TRBJ2-3; D remains unclear. V was clipped by 6 bases and J by 4 bases, with 14 bases between them. Looked up from germline, CDR1 is LGHNA and CDR2 is YSLEER. This CDR3 is 14 amino acids long. DNA for the CDR3: TGCGCCAGCAGTCTAGGCCAGGCTCCAGATACGCAGTATTTT. Translation: CASSLGQAPDTQYF.

The genes are TRBV28 and TRBJ1-1; D gene ambiguous. Germline CDR1 is MDHEN and CDR2 is SYDVKM. The CDR3 length is 13 residues. The V gene lost 5 bases and the J gene lost 7 bases, with 14 bases spanning the gap. The DNA of the CDR3 is TGTGCCAGCAGTGTCCCCCCCGGAAGTGAAGCTTTCTTT. Amino acid sequence: CASSVPPGSEAFF.